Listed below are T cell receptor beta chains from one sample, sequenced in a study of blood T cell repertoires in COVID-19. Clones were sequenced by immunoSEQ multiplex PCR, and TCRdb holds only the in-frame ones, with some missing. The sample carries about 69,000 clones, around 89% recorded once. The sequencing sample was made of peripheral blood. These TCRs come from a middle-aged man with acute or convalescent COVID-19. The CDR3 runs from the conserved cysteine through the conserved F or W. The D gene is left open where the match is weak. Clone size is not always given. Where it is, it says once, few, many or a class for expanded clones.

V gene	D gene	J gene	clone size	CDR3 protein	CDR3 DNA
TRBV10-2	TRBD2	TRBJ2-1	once	CASSLGTSGTPSYNEQFF	TGCGCCAGCAGTCTGGGGACTAGCGGGACCCCCTCCTACAATGAGCAGTTCTTC
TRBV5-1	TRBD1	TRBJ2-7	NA	CASSLDRSYEQYF	TGCGCCAGCAGCCTGGACAGGTCCTACGAGCAGTACTTC
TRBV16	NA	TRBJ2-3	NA	CASSQSWTSTDTQYF	TGTGCCAGCAGCCAATCGTGGACTAGCACAGATACGCAGTATTTT
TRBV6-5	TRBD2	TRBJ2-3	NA	CASMERGGSTDTQYF	TGTGCCAGCATGGAACGGGGGGGTAGCACAGATACGCAGTATTTT
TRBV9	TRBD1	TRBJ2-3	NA	CASSPGTGIPDTQYF	TGTGCCAGCAGCCCCGGGACAGGGATCCCAGATACGCAGTATTTT
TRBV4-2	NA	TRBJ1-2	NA	CASSQGGIYGYTF	TGTGCCAGCAGCCAAGGAGGGATCTATGGCTACACCTTC
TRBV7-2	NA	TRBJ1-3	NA	CASSLAPGGGNTIYF	TGTGCCAGCAGCTTAGCGCCCGGCGGGGGAAACACCATATATTTT
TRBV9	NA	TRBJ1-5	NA	CASSVFPNQPQHF	TGTGCCAGCAGCGTCTTCCCCAATCAGCCCCAGCATTTT
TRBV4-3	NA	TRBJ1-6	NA	CASSQAGLLGNSPLHF	TGCGCCAGCAGCCAAGCCGGACTTCTGGGAAATTCACCCCTCCACTTT
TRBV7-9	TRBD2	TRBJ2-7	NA	CASSLAGGPGEQYF	TGTGCCAGCAGCTTAGCGGGAGGGCCGGGCGAGCAGTACTTC
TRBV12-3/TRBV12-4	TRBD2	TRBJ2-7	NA	CASKGLAPSQQYF	TGTGCCAGCAAAGGACTAGCTCCATCCCAGCAGTACTTC